This T cell receptor (beta chain) was profiled in a study of T cell repertoires in cytomegalovirus infection. Whole-study results and caveats: Cumulative public TCR beta family frequency identified CMV carriers with the relevant HLA.

Remarks on this clonotype: Its antigen is not identified.

Germline V lookup: CDR1 SGHVS, CDR2 FNYEAQ. The CDR3 length is 13 residues. The ends were cut back, 1 base at V and 8 bases at J, with 11 bases in the middle. TCRdb passed the reads through MiXCR, listing each CDR3 protein once. This sample has roughly 760,000 distinct CDR3 sequences, with 35% found just once. The rearrangement uses TRBV7-6 and TRBJ1-2, with TRBD1 as a possible D gene (6 bases). Sequenced input: PBMCs. This receptor was taken from a human donor in good health (CMV status not recorded). Some clones in this sample may be carry-over from other donors' samples. CDR3 amino acids: CASSLEGGLGYTF. The CDR3 nucleotides are TGTGCCAGCAGCTTAGAAGGGGGTTTGGGCTACACCTTC.